These T cell receptor beta chains were read from a single sample in a study of blood T cell repertoires in COVID-19. Some clones are missing from TCRdb's copy, which holds only in-frame ones; the method was immunoSEQ multiplex PCR. The sample comprises 25,000 to 30,000 clones, over 80% of which are singletons, and around two thirds rests with the top ten. The specimen sequenced was peripheral blood. The source of these receptors is a man aged 70-80 years with acute or convalescent COVID-19. Both conserved end residues are part of each CDR3. The order of the fields is J gene, D gene, clone size, V gene, CDR3 DNA, CDR3 protein. The D gene is left open where the match is weak. The size field is filled for only some rows; it gives once, few, many or a size class.

>TRBJ2-3|TRBD2|-|TRBV6-2/TRBV6-3
TGTGCCAGCAGTTACGGACGCCTAGCGGGGGTAGATACGCAGTATTTT
CASSYGRLAGVDTQYF
>TRBJ1-3|-|-|TRBV7-6
TGTGCCAGCAGCTTAGGAGGGTCTGGAAACACCATATATTTT
CASSLGGSGNTIYF
>TRBJ1-1|TRBD1|few|TRBV3-1/TRBV3-2
TGTGCCAGCAGTTCGACAGGGTTCACTGAAGCTTTCTTT
CASSSTGFTEAFF
>TRBJ1-5|TRBD1|few|TRBV4-3
TGCGCCAGCAGCCGCTCAGGGGGCCCCAATCAGCCCCAGCATTTT
CASSRSGGPNQPQHF
>TRBJ2-5|-|-|TRBV4-2
TGTGCCAGCAGCCAAGATGGCCAAGAAAAAGAGACCCAGTACTTC
CASSQDGQEKETQYF
>TRBJ2-5|-|-|TRBV9
TGTGCCAGCAGCGTTACACTCCTCGGGGAGACCCAGTACTTC
CASSVTLLGETQYF
>TRBJ1-4|-|-|TRBV7-8
TGTGCCAGCAGCTTAAGCCGTGATGCAACTAATGAAAAACTGTTTTTT
CASSLSRDATNEKLFF
>TRBJ1-2|TRBD1|few|TRBV7-3
TGTGCCAGCAGCCCAACAGGGGAATATGGCTACACCTTC
CASSPTGEYGYTF
>TRBJ1-6|TRBD1|-|TRBV2
TGTGCCAGCAGTGTCACGACAGGGGGCAGGAATTCACCCCTCCACTTT
CASSVTTGGRNSPLHF
>TRBJ1-5|TRBD1|once|TRBV28
TGTGCCAGCAGTTCTCCCTCAGGGGGAAGCAATCAGCCCCAGCATTTT
CASSSPSGGSNQPQHF
>TRBJ2-7|TRBD1|few|TRBV18
TGTGCCAGCTCAATGACAGGGGGCGATCCCTACGAGCAGTACTTC
CASSMTGGDPYEQYF
>TRBJ2-7|TRBD1|-|TRBV3-1/TRBV3-2
TGTGCCAGCAAGGGGGCGTACGAGCAGTACTTC
CASKGAYEQYF
>TRBJ1-4|-|few|TRBV7-9
TGTGCCAGCAGCTTAAGAGGGACTAATGAAAAACTGTTTTTT
CASSLRGTNEKLFF
>TRBJ2-3|TRBD2|-|TRBV7-3
TGTGCCAGCAGCACGGGACTAGCGGGAAGAGGCGATACGCAGTATTTT
CASSTGLAGRGDTQYF
>TRBJ1-6|TRBD1|-|TRBV5-1
TGCGCCAGCAGATTCAGGGGGAGCTCCTATAATTCACCCCTCCACTTT
CASRFRGSSYNSPLHF
>TRBJ1-4|-|-|TRBV4-1
TGCGCCAGCAGCCGAGAAGCGGGACGGACGAATGAAAAACTGTTTTTT
CASSREAGRTNEKLFF
>TRBJ2-2|-|-|TRBV7-8
TGTGCCAGCAGCTTAGCGGGTAGCGGGAACACCGGGGAGCTGTTTTTT
CASSLAGSGNTGELFF
>TRBJ2-4|TRBD1|-|TRBV3-1/TRBV3-2
TGTGCCAGCAGCCAAGAGCAGGGGGTTCAGTACTTC
CASSQEQGVQYF
>TRBJ1-5|-|-|TRBV25-1
TGTGCCAGCAGTTCCGCAGGGGGCAATCAGCCCCAGCATTTT
CASSSAGGNQPQHF
>TRBJ1-4|-|-|TRBV19
TGTGCCAGTAGTGCCCTGGACAGAACGAGGGAAAAACTGTTTTTT
CASSALDRTREKLFF
>TRBJ1-3|TRBD1|-|TRBV3-1/TRBV3-2
TGTGCCAGCAGCCTCCGGACAGGGGCTGGTGGAAACACCATATATTTT
CASSLRTGAGGNTIYF
>TRBJ2-1|-|-|TRBV7-2
TGTGCCAGCAGCGCTCAGCGGAGAAACAATGAGCAGTTCTTC
CASSAQRRNNEQFF
>TRBJ1-2|-|-|TRBV5-6
TGTGCCAGCAGCCCTATGGGCCTGTTCGGGGTTGTCGGCTACACCTTC
CASSPMGLFGVVGYTF
>TRBJ1-3|-|many|TRBV30
TGTGCCTGGAGTATCAGGAACACCATATATTTT
CAWSIRNTIYF
>TRBJ2-2|TRBD1|-|TRBV4-2
TGTGCCAGCAGCCAAAACGTCGGGACAGTGACACGGGTCGGGACCCCCGGGGAGCTGTTTTTT
CASSQNVGTVTRVGTPGELFF